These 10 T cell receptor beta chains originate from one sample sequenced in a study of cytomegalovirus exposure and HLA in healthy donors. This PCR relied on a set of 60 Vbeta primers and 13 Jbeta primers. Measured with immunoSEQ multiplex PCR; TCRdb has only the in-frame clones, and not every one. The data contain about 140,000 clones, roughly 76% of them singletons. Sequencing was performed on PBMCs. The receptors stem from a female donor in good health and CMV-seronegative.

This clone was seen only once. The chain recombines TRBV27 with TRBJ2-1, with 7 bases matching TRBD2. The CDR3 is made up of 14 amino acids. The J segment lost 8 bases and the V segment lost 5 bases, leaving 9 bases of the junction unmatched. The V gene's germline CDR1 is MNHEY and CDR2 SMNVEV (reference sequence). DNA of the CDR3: TGTGCCAGCAGTCTTCTAGCGGTACGGCATGAGCAGTTCTTC. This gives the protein CASSLLAVRHEQFF.

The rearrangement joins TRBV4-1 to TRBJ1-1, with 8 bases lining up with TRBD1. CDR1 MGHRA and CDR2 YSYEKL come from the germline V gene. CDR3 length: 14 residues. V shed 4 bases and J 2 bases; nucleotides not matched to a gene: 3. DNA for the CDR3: TGCGCCAGCAGCCTTGGACAGGGAAACACTGAAGCTTTCTTT. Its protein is CASSLGQGNTEAFF.

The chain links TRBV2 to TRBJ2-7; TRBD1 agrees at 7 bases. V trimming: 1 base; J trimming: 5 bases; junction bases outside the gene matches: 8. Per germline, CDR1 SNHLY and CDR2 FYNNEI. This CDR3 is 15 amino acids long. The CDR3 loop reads CASSEDRDSGHEQYF. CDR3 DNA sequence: TGTGCCAGCAGTGAAGACCGGGACAGCGGCCACGAGCAGTACTTC. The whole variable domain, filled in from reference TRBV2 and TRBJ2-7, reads EPEVTQTPSHQVTQMGQEVILRCVPISNHLYFYWYRQILGQKVEFLVSFYNNEISEKSEIFDDQFSVERPDGSNFTLKIRSTKLEDSAMYFCASSEDRDSGHEQYFGPGTRLTVT.

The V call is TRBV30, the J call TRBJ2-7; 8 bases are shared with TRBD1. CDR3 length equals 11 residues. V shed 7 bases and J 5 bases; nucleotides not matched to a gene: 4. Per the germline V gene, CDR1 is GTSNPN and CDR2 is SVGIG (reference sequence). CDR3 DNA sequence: TGTGCCTTCGGACAGGGCGACGAGCAGTACTTC. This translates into CAFGQGDEQYF.

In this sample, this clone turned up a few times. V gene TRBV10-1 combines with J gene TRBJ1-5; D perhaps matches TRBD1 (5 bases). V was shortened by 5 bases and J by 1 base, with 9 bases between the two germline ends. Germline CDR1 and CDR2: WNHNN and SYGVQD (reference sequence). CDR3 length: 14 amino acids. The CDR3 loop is CASSPGGSNQPQHF. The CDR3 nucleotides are TGCGCCAGCAGTCCCGGGGGGAGCAATCAGCCCCAGCATTTT.

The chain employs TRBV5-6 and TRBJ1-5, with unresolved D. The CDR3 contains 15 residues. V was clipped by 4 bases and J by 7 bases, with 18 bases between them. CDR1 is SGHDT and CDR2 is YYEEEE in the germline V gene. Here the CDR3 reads CASSLGAGVEQPQHF. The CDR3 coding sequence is TGTGCCAGCAGCCTGGGAGCGGGCGTGGAGCAGCCCCAGCATTTT.

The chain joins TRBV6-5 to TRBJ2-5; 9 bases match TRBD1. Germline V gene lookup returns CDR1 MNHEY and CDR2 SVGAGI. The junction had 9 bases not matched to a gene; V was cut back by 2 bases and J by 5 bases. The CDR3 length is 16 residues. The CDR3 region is CASSYAYRGRGETQYF. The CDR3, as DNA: TGTGCCAGCAGTTACGCATACAGGGGGCGAGGGGAGACCCAGTACTTC.

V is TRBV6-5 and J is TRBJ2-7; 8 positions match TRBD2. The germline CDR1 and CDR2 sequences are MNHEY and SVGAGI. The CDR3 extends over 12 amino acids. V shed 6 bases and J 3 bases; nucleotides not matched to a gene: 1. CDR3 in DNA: TGTGCCAGCAGCGGGGGGGTCTACGAGCAGTACTTC. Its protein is CASSGGVYEQYF.

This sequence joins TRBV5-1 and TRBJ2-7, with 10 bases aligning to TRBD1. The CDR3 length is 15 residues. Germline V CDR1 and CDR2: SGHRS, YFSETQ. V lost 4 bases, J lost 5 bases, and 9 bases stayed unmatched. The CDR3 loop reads CASSHGGTGVNEQYF. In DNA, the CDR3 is TGCGCCAGCAGCCACGGTGGGACAGGGGTTAACGAGCAGTACTTC.

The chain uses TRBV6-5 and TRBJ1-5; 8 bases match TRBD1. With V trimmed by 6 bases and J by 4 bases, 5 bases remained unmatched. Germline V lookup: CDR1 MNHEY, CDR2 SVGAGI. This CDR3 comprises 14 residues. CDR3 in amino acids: CASRSGQVNQPQHF. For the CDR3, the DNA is TGTGCCAGCAGATCGGGACAGGTAAATCAGCCCCAGCATTTT.